This TCR beta chain was documented in a study of regulatory T cells in long-lasting Graves disease. General study results and limits: Investigators studied peripheral blood only, not thyroid tissue. Patients with persistent Graves' had lower TCR diversity than newly diagnosed patients.

This sample's time point: persistent/refractory GD, antithyroid drugs over 5 years with positive TRAb. Generation of the TCR library employed RNA extracted from PBMCs. Collection of peripheral blood (about 10 milliliters) was done using EDTA tubes. Germline CDR1 reads MDHEN; CDR2 reads SYDVKM. The CDR3 has 12 residues. For this clonotype: Its target is unknown. Sequence at one end of the junction differs from germline and may be a read error.

Libraries of TCR beta came from iRepertoire HTBI primers plus Arm-PCR of CDR3 regions. TCRdb re-analysed the multiplex PCR reads in MiXCR, keeping a single row per CDR3 protein. The sample comprises 500,000 to 800,000 distinct CDR3 sequences, about 30% of which are singletons, and around 40% rests with the top ten. The clonotype originates from a female donor with Graves disease. The source material was peripheral blood mononuclear cells (PBMCs), sampled when the disease was refractory, from a patient treated with antithyroid drugs. The chain links TRBV28 to TRBJ1-1; D unresolved. The CDR3 region is CASSLPEGETFF. CDR3 nucleotides: TGTGCCAGCAGTTTGCCGGAGGGTGAAACTTTCTTT.